A single sample is the source of the 8 T cell receptor beta chains below, sequenced in a study of preoperative IRX-2 immunotherapy in early breast cancer. Treatment meaning: preoperative locoregional IRX-2 cytokine immunotherapy. Profiled with immunoSEQ multiplex PCR; TCRdb holds only in-frame clones, not every one. Here the sample spans approximately 2,700 clones, 65% to 80% being singletons. Sequencing was performed on tumor tissue, taken after IRX-2 immunotherapy. The receptor source for this set is a human donor with breast cancer.

This chain uses TRBV30 with TRBJ1-2; D is unresolved. V was trimmed by 1 base and J by 1 base, leaving 13 bases between them. This CDR3 has 15 residues. Germline loops: CDR1 GTSNPN, CDR2 SVGIG (reference sequence). CDR3 sequence: CAWSGIISGNYGYTF. The CDR3 DNA sequence: TGTGCCTGGAGTGGAATAATCAGCGGTAACTATGGCTACACCTTC. The full variable domain, its missing parts supplied by reference TRBV30 and TRBJ1-2, is SQTIHQWPATLVQPVGSPLSLECTVEGTSNPNLYWYRQAAGRGLQLLFYSVGIGQISSEVPQNLSASRPQDRQFILSSKKLLLSDSGFYLCAWSGIISGNYGYTFGSGTRLTVV.

This rearrangement joins TRBV19 to TRBJ1-4; D unclear. The V end lost 3 bases, the J end lost 8 bases, and 10 bases lay between the germline ends. CDR1 LNHDA and CDR2 SQIVND come from the germline V gene (reference sequence). The CDR3 consists of 13 residues. CDR3 sequence reads: CASSMRKTEKLFF. DNA for the CDR3: TGTGCCAGTAGTATGCGTAAGACGGAAAAACTGTTTTTT.

J is TRBJ1-3 and V is TRBV18; a weak D match, TRBD1 (5 bases). CDR3 length: 17 residues. The V end lost 3 bases, the J end lost 0 bases, and 15 bases lay between the germline ends. Germline CDR1 and CDR2: KGHSH and LQKENI. CDR3 nucleotides: TGTGCCAGCTCACCGACATTTGGAGGGGACTCTGGAAACACCATATATTTT. Translation: CASSPTFGGDSGNTIYF.

The chain has TRBV28 and TRBJ2-3; D tentatively reads TRBD1 or TRBD2 (5 bases each). Germline assignment: CDR1 MDHEN and CDR2 SYDVKM. The CDR3 has 13 amino acids. Trimming pared 6 bases from V and 5 bases from J, leaving 12 bases between. The CDR3 loop reads CASRGRGRDTQYF. CDR3 DNA sequence: TGTGCCAGCAGAGGCCGGGGCCGAGATACGCAGTATTTT.

V usage is TRBV11-3 and J usage is TRBJ2-3, with 8 bases lining up with TRBD2. The CDR3 totals 16 residues. Per germline, CDR1 SGHNT and CDR2 YENEEA. V gave up 3 bases and J gave up 4 bases; unmatched junction bases: 9. The CDR3 is CASSLNAGGMADTQYF. The CDR3, as DNA: TGTGCCAGCAGCTTGAACGCGGGGGGAATGGCAGATACGCAGTATTTT.

The chain recombines TRBV6-8 with TRBJ1-5, with a weak D call TRBD1 (6 bases). With 2 bases removed from V and 0 bases from J, the gap between germline ends came to 14 bases. Germline CDR1 and CDR2: MNHGY and SAAAGT. CDR3 size: 17 residues. Here the CDR3 DNA reads TGTGCCAGCAGTTACAAGGGGGTTGGGCATAGCAATCAGCCCCAGCATTTT. It yields the protein CASSYKGVGHSNQPQHF.

This clone was counted between two and nine times. V and J are TRBV11-3 and TRBJ2-5; 14 bases line up with TRBD2. CDR1 and CDR2 (germline): SGHNT, YENEEA. The CDR3 runs to 16 residues. Trimming took 5 bases from V and 5 from J; bases not matched to a gene: 7. The CDR3 region has the DNA TGTGCCAGCAGCCCGGGACTAGCGGGGGTAGGGGAGACCCAGTACTTC. Translation gives CASSPGLAGVGETQYF.

The table lists this clone with a few counts. The chain is built from TRBV28 and TRBJ1-2, with a weak D call TRBD1 (6 bases). Trimming cost V 5 bases and J 4 bases, with 26 bases left between them. The germline V gene has CDR1 MDHEN and CDR2 SYDVKM. The CDR3 covers 18 residues. In nucleotides, the CDR3 is TGTGCCAGCAGTAGGCCCTCCGGCGGGGGGCCTCAGAGCTATGGCTACACCTTC. This codes for CASSRPSGGGPQSYGYTF.